Below, one T cell receptor (beta chain) is given with its context. No antigen is known for it. Germline assignment: CDR1 SNHLY and CDR2 FYNNEI. This CDR3 region has 14 residues. Trimming cost V 1 base and J 7 bases, with 11 bases left between them. The record originates from a study of glioma-infiltrating T cells after dendritic cell vaccination. The immunoSEQ assay amplified TCRB CDR3 from up to roughly 2 ug DNA. Primers: 60 V beta forward and 13 J beta reverse. Repertoires were generated with immunoSEQ multiplex PCR, while TCRdb's copy carries only in-frame clones and drops some. The sample consists of roughly 100,000 clones, around 89% of them appearing once. Regarding time point: after dendritic cell vaccination, including at tumor progression/relapse. Fresh-frozen tumor tissue and more than two years of survival data were available for all. Study results and caveats: Higher TCR clonality did not directly relate to longer survival.

The receptor comes from a human donor with glioblastoma. The sample was blood, taken after dendritic cell vaccination. This sequence joins TRBV2 and TRBJ1-5, with D maybe TRBD1 (6 bases). This CDR3 reads CASSEDAGAQPQHF. The CDR3 region has the DNA TGTGCCAGCAGTGAAGACGCAGGGGCCCAGCCCCAGCATTTT. Full variable domain (rest looked up from reference TRBV2 and TRBJ1-5): EPEVTQTPSHQVTQMGQEVILRCVPISNHLYFYWYRQILGQKVEFLVSFYNNEISEKSEIFDDQFSVERPDGSNFTLKIRSTKLEDSAMYFCASSEDAGAQPQHFGDGTRLSIL.